This T cell receptor (beta chain) was captured by sequencing in a study of identical twins. Using its own MiXCR run on the 5' RACE reads, TCRdb lists one record per CDR3 protein. The sample consists of about 190,000 distinct CDR3 sequences, more than 15% of them appearing once. The ends lost 2 bases at V and 0 bases at J; junction bases unmatched: 7. The CDR3 sequence is 16 residues long. Germline assignment: CDR1 MNHNS and CDR2 SASEGT. These data were likewise used in another study, on T cells expressing NK-cell markers.

The chain links TRBV6-1 to TRBJ2-7, with 7 bases lining up with TRBD1. The sequence was obtained from a woman aged 18 to 35 in good health. The sample taken for sequencing was CD8+ T cells sorted from blood. CDR3 DNA: TGTGCCAGCAGTGAATGGGGACAGATGAGCTCCTACGAGCAGTACTTC. Translation gives CASSEWGQMSSYEQYF.